This paragraph reports one T cell receptor beta chain. Its antigen target is currently unknown. No base quality values were provided; no much bigger clone lies one nucleotide off. The data belong to a study of blood T cell repertoires in COVID-19 (dated by TCRdb to the early 2020s). Some background on the complete study: Samples from collaborators originated in the United States, Italy and Spain and spanned both the acute and convalescent phases of COVID-19. The material from the prospective study consisted of cDNA or gDNA derived from T cells, B-cell-depleted T cells, or PBMCs. The dataset comprised deeply sampled blood TCRbeta repertoires from subjects exposed to, actively infected with, or recovered from COVID-19. The repertoires were made available in a free public database intended to serve as a resource for research on the immune response to SARS-CoV-2. The samples were drawn from the first 160 participants of the ongoing ImmuneRACE study and from 950 to 1,500 subjects provided by 6 global collaborators. The sample metadata nearly always contained a de-identified subject ID, COVID-19 status, age in years and sex. HLA class I and class II types, where available, came from metadata supplied by the sample provider rather than from assay-based typing.

Each collaborating institution followed its own protocols to collect whole blood in K2EDTA tubes. For TCRbeta analysis, collaborator samples were shipped as frozen whole blood, as isolated PBMCs, or as DNA extracted from either sample type. What the study reported, not specific to this receptor: The quantity of clinical and demographic metadata differed by source and by participant and was supplied without curation.

TCRbeta CDR3 regions were amplified from genomic DNA by means of the immunoSEQ Assay, a bias-controlled multiplex PCR. The paper's processing steps were these. Within the assay, amplification of reference gene primers was used to estimate how many nucleated cells each sample contained. To quantify the absolute abundance of each unique TCRbeta CDR3 rearrangement, sequence reads were collapsed and filtered. For each sample, productive Simpson clonality was calculated as the square root of Simpson's diversity index over productive rearrangements. TCRdb retrieved this table from immuneACCESS and kept in-frame rearrangements only. Not all clones are present; in checked studies, unresolved V genes account for under half, and no reason is known for the remainder. Clone size and V and J calls were adopted from that table, with D and trimming inferred from the DNA. The sample yields about 70,000 clones; roughly 80% were counted once. Jointly, the top ten make up over 7.5% of the sample.

From the cysteine up to the phenylalanine, the CDR3 has a length of 15 residues. CDR3 DNA is the only sequence kept; it has 45 bases, read in frame from the first base. Between the V and J ends, shortened by 0 bases and 7 bases respectively, the junction contains 14 bases. The germline V gene yields SGHRS for CDR1 and YFSETQ for CDR2. The chain uses TRBV5-1 and TRBJ2-1, with TRBD2 tentatively as D gene (6 bases match). The TCR comes from an elderly woman with acute or convalescent COVID-19. Source material: peripheral blood. The CDR3 protein: CASSLGDSYINEQFF. The DNA is TGCGCCAGCAGCTTGGGGGACTCCTACATTAATGAGCAGTTCTTC.